The clone carrying this T cell receptor beta chain was counted at least ten times. Its antigen remains unidentified. A universal primer site was added by template switching, and unique molecular identifiers were carried by the cDNA. A single record per CDR3 protein comes from TCRdb applying MiXCR to the 5' RACE reads. The data hold a few hundred thousand distinct CDR3 sequences, with around 9.7% observed a single time. The CDR3 is 14 residues long. V was shortened by 5 bases and J by 6 bases, with 16 bases between the two germline ends. Germline CDR1 and CDR2: SNHLY and FYNNEI. This specimen comes from a study of identical twins. Study outcomes and limitations: In monozygotic twins, models underestimated the sharing of out-of-frame TCR alpha.

These same data were also listed under a study on yellow fever vaccine responses in identical twins.

The specimen sequenced was CD8+ T cells sorted from blood. This chain uses TRBV2 with TRBJ1-1, with D perhaps TRBD1 (5 bases). This receptor was taken from a woman younger than 35 in good health. The CDR3: CASSLGLGGPEAFF. The CDR3 DNA sequence: TGTGCCAGCAGTTTGGGCCTCGGGGGTCCTGAAGCTTTCTTT.